This T cell receptor (beta chain) was obtained from a study of spatial heterogeneity in lung cancer. Time point described: sample taken at primary tumor resection. Without sorting, whole RNA was sequenced from tumor, nontumor lung or frozen PBMC. TCRdb recomputed calls from the 5' RACE reads with MiXCR, one row per CDR3 protein. This sample has about 21,000 distinct CDR3 sequences, with approximately 4.4% found just once. The V gene lost 5 bases and the J gene lost 3 bases, with 14 bases spanning the gap. Germline-derived CDR1 and CDR2 are MDHEN and SYDVKM. This CDR3 spans 15 amino acids. This clonotype was detected many times.

The sequenced sample was PBMCs, obtained at surgery. The source is a male donor with early-stage non-small cell lung cancer. The chain carries TRBV28 and TRBJ2-1; D possibly corresponds to TRBD2 (6 bases). This CDR3 is CASSPGDSGYNEQFF. The CDR3 DNA reads as TGTGCCAGCAGTCCTGGGGACTCCGGCTACAATGAGCAGTTCTTC.